The source of this T cell receptor beta chain is a study of early T cells in non-severe SARS-CoV-2 infection. Overall study context: Sequencing targeted bulk RNA from unsorted whole blood, leaving chains unpaired.

The CDR3 has 15 amino acids. Germline V gene lookup returns CDR1 SEHNR and CDR2 FQNEAQ (reference sequence). V lost 4 bases and J lost 0, with 12 bases in between. Study findings and constraints: Lookups in VDJdb leaned toward anti-spike CD8 responses and missed private and CD4 specificities.

This clonotype was counted many times. Its target is unknown. Individual cDNA molecules were tagged with unique molecular identifiers, the study reported. TCRdb redid the calling of the 5' RACE reads with MiXCR, one entry per CDR3 protein. The sample has around 27,000 distinct CDR3 sequences; about 10% are singletons. The chain has TRBV7-9 and TRBJ1-1; D possibly corresponds to TRBD1 (5 bases). The TCR was taken from an adult who was a healthcare worker with PCR-confirmed SARS-CoV-2 infection or an uninfected control (not recorded which). Sequenced: whole blood. CDR3 protein: CASSSGPPMNTEAFF. As DNA, the CDR3 is TGTGCCAGCAGCTCAGGGCCCCCGATGAACACTGAAGCTTTCTTT.